This T cell receptor (beta chain) was captured in a study of shared clonotypes between healthy human individuals. Overall study results and limits: When naive CD4 clonotypes were compared across several donors, around 5% were shared.

Using immunoSEQ multiplex PCR, the repertoire was profiled, and TCRdb retains in-frame clones only, with some absent. The sample lists 2,500,000 or so clones, approximately 90% occurring once. As regards this clone: Its specificity is unknown.

Each donor was a Caucasian adult residing in Nashville, Tennessee. Memory CD4+ cells were the fraction left after CD45RA+ naive selection. V shed 1 base, J shed 3 bases, and the junction held 7 bases outside the gene matches. Germline V lookup: CDR1 LNHNV, CDR2 YYDKDF (reference sequence). This CDR3 spans 16 amino acids. V gene TRBV15 combines with J gene TRBJ2-3, with TRBD1 identical over 7 bases. The sequence was collected from a man aged 18-30 years in good health. The sequenced material came from naive CD4+ T cells sorted from blood. This sample's subset: CD45RA+ positively selected. CDR3 loop: CATSRASRGSTDTQYF. DNA of the CDR3: TGTGCCACCAGCAGAGCAAGCAGGGGGTCGACAGATACGCAGTATTTT.